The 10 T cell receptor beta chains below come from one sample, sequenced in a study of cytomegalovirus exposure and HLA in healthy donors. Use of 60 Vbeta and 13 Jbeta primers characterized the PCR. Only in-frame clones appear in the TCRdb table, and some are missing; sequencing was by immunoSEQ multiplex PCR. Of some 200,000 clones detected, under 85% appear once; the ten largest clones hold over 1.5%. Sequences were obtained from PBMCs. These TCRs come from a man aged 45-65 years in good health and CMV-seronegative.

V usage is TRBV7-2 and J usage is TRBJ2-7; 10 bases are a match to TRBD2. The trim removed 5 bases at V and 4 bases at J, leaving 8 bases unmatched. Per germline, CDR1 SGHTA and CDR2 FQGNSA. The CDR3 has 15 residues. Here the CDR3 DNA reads TGTGCCAGCAGCCTTAACCCGGGACTAGCGTACGAGCAGTACTTC. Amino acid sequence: CASSLNPGLAYEQYF.

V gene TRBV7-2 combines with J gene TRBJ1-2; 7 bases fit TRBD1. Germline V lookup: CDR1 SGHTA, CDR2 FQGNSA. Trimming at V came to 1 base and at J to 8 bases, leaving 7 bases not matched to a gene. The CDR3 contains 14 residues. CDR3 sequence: CASSLEGASWGYTF. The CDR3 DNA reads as TGTGCCAGCAGCTTAGAGGGGGCTTCTTGGGGCTACACCTTC.

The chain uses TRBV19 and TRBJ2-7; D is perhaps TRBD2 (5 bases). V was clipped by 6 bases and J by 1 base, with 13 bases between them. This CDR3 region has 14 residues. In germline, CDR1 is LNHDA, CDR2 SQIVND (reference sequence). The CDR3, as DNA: TGTGCCAGTAGGTCTACTAGTGAATCCTACGAGCAGTACTTC. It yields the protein CASRSTSESYEQYF.

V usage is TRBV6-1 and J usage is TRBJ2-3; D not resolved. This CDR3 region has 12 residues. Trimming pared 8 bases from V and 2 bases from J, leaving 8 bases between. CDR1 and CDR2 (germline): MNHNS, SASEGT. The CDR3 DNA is TGTGCCAGCCGGGTCTACACAGATACGCAGTATTTT. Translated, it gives CASRVYTDTQYF.

This CDR3 is CASSVQGAGRQPQHF. In DNA, the CDR3 is TGTGCCAGCAGCGTACAGGGGGCTGGTCGTCAGCCCCAGCATTTT. This chain uses TRBV9 with TRBJ1-5, with 8 bases matching TRBD1. This CDR3 is 15 amino acids long. From germline, CDR1 is SGDLS and CDR2 YYNGEE. V shed 1 base and J 6 bases; nucleotides not matched to a gene: 6.

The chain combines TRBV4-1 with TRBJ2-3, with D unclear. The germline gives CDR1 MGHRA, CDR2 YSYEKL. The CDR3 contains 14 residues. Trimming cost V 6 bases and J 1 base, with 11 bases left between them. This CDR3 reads CASRQVPGTDTQYF. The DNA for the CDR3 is TGCGCCAGCAGGCAGGTCCCTGGCACAGATACGCAGTATTTT.

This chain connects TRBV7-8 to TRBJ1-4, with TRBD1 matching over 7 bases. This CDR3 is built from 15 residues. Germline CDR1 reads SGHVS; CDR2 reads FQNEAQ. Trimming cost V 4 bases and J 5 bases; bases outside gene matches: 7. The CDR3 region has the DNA TGTGCCAGCAGCTCCACAGGGGCGATGAATGAAAAACTGTTTTTT. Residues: CASSSTGAMNEKLFF.

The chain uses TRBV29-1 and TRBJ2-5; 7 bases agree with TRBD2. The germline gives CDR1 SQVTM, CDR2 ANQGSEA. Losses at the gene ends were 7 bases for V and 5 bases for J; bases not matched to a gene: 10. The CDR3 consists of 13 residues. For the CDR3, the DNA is TGCAGCGCCGGTCGGGGGGAGGGGGAGACCCAGTACTTC. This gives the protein CSAGRGEGETQYF.

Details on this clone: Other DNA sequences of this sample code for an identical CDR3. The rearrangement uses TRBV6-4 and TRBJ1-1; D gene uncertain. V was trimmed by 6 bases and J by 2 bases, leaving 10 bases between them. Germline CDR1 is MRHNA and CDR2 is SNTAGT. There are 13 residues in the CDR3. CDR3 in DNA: TGTGCCAGCAGCTCCGACACAAACACTGAAGCTTTCTTT. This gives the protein CASSSDTNTEAFF.

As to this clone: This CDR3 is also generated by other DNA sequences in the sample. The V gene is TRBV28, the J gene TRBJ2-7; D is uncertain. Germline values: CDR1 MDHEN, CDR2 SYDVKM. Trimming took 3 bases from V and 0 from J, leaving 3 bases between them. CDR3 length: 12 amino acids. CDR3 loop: CASSFSSYEQYF. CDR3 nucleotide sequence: TGTGCCAGCAGTTTCAGCTCCTACGAGCAGTACTTC.